This T cell receptor (beta chain) was captured in a study of blood T cell repertoires in COVID-19. The CDR3 length is 13 residues. V gave up 6 bases and J gave up 6 bases, with 17 bases separating them. CDR1 SQVTM and CDR2 ANQGSEA come from the germline V gene. TCRdb keeps only in-frame clones here, not all; method: immunoSEQ multiplex PCR. The data contain 200,000 to 250,000 clones, 70% to 90% of them seen just once; the ten biggest clones take up 2.1%. A word on this clone: This likely comes from a read error, as the CDR3 has no conserved phenylalanine or tryptophan at its end.

The chain links TRBV29-1 to TRBJ1-1; weak D call: TRBD1 (5 bases). This TCR was sampled from a woman between 40 and 50 years old who had recovered from COVID-19. Sequencing was performed on peripheral blood. The CDR3 sequence: CSVKTGVWSEAFL. CDR3 sequence (DNA): TGCAGCGTCAAGACGGGGGTGTGGTCTGAAGCTTTCCTT.